This T cell receptor beta chain was sequenced for a study of T cells in narcolepsy. The wider study: Donors had narcolepsy type 1 or type 2, or were healthy controls.

A remark on this clone: Its antigen is still unknown. Other DNA sequences from this sample encode an identical CDR3 as well.

Generated by immunoSEQ multiplex PCR, the TCRdb table keeps only in-frame clones and is missing some. The sample shows 7,700 or so clones, 61% of them seen only once. This CDR3 region has 14 residues. The V gene's germline CDR1 is SGHVS and CDR2 FQNEAQ. Trimming took 5 bases from V and 6 from J, leaving 14 bases between them. Study outcomes and limitations: HCRT-specific and TRIB2-specific autoreactive clonotypes appeared among same-patient CSF and blood CD4+ clonotypes. Healthy controls reportedly lacked the autoreactive clonotypes serially found in patients' blood.

Sequenced sample: CD45RA- memory CD8+ T cells from PBMCs. This sequence was found in a human donor with narcolepsy. The V call is TRBV7-8, the J call TRBJ1-5, with a weak D call TRBD1 (5 bases). Here the CDR3 DNA reads TGTGCCAGCAGCGGGGGGGGGTTATCTCAGCCCCAGCATTTT. Translation gives CASSGGGLSQPQHF.